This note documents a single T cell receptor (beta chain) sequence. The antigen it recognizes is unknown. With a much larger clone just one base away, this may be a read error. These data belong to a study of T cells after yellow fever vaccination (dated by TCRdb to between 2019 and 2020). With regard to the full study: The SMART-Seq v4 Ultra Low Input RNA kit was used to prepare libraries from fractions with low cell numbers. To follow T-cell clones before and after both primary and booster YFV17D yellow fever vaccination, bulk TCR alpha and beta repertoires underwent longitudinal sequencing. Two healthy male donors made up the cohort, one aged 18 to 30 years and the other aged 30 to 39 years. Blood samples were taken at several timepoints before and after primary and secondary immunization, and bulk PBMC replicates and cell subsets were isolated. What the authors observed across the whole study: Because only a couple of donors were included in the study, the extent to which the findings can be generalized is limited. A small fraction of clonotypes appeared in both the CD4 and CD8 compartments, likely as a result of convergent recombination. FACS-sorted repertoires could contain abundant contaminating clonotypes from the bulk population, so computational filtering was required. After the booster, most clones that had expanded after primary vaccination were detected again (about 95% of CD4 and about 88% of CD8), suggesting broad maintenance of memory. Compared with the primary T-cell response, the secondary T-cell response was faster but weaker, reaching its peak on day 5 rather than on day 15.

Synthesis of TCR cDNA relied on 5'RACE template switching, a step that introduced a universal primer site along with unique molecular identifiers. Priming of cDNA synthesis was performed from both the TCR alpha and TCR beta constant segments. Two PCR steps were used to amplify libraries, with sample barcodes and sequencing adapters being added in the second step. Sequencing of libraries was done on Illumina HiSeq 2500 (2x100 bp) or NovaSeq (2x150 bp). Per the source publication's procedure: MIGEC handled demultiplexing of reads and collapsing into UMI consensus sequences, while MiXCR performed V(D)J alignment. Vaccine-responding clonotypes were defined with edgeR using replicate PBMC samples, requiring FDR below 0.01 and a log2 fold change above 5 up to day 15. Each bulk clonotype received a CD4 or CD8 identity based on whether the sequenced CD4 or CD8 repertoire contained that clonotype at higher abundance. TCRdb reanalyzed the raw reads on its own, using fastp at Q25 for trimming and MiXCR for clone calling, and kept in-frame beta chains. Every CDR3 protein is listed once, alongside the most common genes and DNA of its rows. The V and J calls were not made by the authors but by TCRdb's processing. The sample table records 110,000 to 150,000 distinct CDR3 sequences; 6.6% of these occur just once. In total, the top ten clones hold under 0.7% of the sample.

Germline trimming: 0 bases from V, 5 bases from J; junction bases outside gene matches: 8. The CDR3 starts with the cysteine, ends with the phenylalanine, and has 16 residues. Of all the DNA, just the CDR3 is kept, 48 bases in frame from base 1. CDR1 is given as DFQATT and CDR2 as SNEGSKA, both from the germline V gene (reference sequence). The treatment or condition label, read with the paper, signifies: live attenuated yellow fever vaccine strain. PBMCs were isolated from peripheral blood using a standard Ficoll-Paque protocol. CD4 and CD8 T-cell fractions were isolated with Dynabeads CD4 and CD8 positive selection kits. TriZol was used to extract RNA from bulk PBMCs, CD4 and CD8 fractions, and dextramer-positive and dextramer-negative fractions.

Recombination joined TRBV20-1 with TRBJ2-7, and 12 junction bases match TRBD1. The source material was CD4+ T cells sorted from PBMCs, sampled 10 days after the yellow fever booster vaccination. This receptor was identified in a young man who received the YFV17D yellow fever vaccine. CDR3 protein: CSARDAGTGGVNEQYF. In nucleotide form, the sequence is TGCAGTGCTAGAGACGCCGGGACAGGGGGCGTAAACGAGCAGTACTTC.